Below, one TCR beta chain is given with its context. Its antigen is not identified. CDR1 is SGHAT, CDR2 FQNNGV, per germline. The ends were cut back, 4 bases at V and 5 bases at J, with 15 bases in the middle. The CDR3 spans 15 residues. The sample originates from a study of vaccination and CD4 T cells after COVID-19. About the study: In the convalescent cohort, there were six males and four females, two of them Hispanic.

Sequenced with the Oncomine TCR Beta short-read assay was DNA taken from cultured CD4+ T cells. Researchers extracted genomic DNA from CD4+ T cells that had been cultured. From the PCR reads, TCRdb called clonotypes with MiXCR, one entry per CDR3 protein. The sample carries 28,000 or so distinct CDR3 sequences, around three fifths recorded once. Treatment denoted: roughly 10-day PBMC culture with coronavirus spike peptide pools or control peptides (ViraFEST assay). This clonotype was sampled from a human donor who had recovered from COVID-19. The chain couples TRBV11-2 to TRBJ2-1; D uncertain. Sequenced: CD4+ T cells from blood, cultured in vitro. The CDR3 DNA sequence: TGTGCCAGCAGCTGGGCCTACCGGGCCGACAATGAGCAGTTCTTC. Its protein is CASSWAYRADNEQFF.